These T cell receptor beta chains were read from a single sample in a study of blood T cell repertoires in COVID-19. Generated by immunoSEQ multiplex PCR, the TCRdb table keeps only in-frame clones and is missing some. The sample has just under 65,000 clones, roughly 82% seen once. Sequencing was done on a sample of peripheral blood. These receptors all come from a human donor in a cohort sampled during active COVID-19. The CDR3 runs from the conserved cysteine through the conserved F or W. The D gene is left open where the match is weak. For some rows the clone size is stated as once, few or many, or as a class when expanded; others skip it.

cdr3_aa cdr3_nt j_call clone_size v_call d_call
CATSDLGGARTDTQYF TGTGCCACCAGTGATTTGGGCGGGGCGCGCACAGATACGCAGTATTTT TRBJ2-3 - TRBV24-1 -
CASSQDRGPLNTGELFF TGTGCCAGCAGTCAGGACAGGGGTCCACTAAACACCGGGGAGCTGTTTTTT TRBJ2-2 - TRBV2 TRBD1
CASSARLAEDQETQYF TGTGCCAGCAGCGCCCGACTAGCAGAAGACCAAGAGACCCAGTACTTC TRBJ2-5 - TRBV11-1 TRBD2
CASSVLSGAPKETQYF TGTGCCAGCAGTGTCTTGAGCGGGGCGCCAAAAGAGACCCAGTACTTC TRBJ2-5 - TRBV2 TRBD2
CAIRDTAYYGYTF TGTGCCATCAGGGACACAGCATACTATGGCTACACCTTC TRBJ1-2 - TRBV10-3 -
CASSLAGGYTF TGTGCCAGCAGCTTGGCGGGTGGCTACACCTTC TRBJ1-2 - TRBV5-8 -
CASTTTVAGSYNEQFF TGTGCCAGCACCACAACGGTTGCGGGAAGCTACAATGAGCAGTTCTTC TRBJ2-1 - TRBV7-9 -
CASSISQGLSGNTIYF TGTGCCAGTAGTATTTCCCAGGGGCTCTCTGGAAACACCATATATTTT TRBJ1-3 - TRBV19 -
CASSLGGTGPGGTLHF TGTGCCAGCAGCTTAGGGGGGACAGGCCCAGGGGGAACCCTCCACTTT TRBJ1-6 - TRBV11-2 TRBD1
CASSIAGQGADTQYF TGCGCCAGCAGCATTGCCGGACAGGGAGCAGATACGCAGTATTTT TRBJ2-3 - TRBV5-1 TRBD1
CASSVATGETNEKLFF TGTGCCAGCAGCGTAGCGACAGGGGAGACTAATGAAAAACTGTTTTTT TRBJ1-4 - TRBV9 TRBD1
CASSPGQGAREQYF TGTGCCAGCAGTCCGGGACAGGGGGCAAGGGAGCAGTACTTC TRBJ2-7 - TRBV6-6 TRBD1
CAISDRTGRIGETQYF TGTGCCATCAGTGATCGGACAGGACGGATAGGAGAGACCCAGTACTTC TRBJ2-5 - TRBV10-3 TRBD1
CTSSQQPGLAGKQETQYF TGCACCAGCAGCCAGCAGCCGGGACTAGCGGGCAAACAAGAGACCCAGTACTTC TRBJ2-5 - TRBV1 -
CASSQDTYGYTF TGTGCCAGCAGCCAGGACACCTATGGCTACACCTTC TRBJ1-2 - TRBV5-4 -
CSVDTPSGGSTDTQYF TGCAGCGTTGACACTCCCAGCGGGGGCTCCACAGATACGCAGTATTTT TRBJ2-3 - TRBV29-1 TRBD2
CASSLPPGYEQYF TGTGCCAGCAGCTTACCCCCGGGCTACGAGCAGTACTTC TRBJ2-7 - TRBV11-1 -
CASSSQVTAYNEQFF TGTGCCAGCAGCTCCCAGGTGACCGCCTACAATGAGCAGTTCTTC TRBJ2-1 - TRBV11-3 -
CASTQAGTGNNEQFF TGCGCCAGCACCCAGGCTGGGACAGGGAACAATGAGCAGTTCTTC TRBJ2-1 - TRBV5-1 TRBD1
CASSLAGVLTDTQYF TGCGCCAGCAGCTTGGCCGGGGTTTTGACAGATACGCAGTATTTT TRBJ2-3 - TRBV5-1 -
CASSVQRTSGANVLTF TGTGCCAGCAGTGTCCAGCGGACCTCTGGGGCCAACGTCCTGACTTTC TRBJ2-6 - TRBV2 -
CASSQDAWTTNTGELFF TGTGCCAGCAGCCAAGATGCTTGGACAACGAACACCGGGGAGCTGTTTTTT TRBJ2-2 - TRBV4-2 -
CASSSTPVGAAQPQHF TGTGCCAGCAGTTCCACTCCAGTAGGGGCGGCTCAGCCCCAGCATTTT TRBJ1-5 - TRBV27 -
CASSERTSSGTDTQYF TGTGCCAGCAGTGAACGGACTAGCTCAGGCACAGATACGCAGTATTTT TRBJ2-3 - TRBV25-1 TRBD2
CASSEAFLAGGPYEQYF TGCGCCAGCAGCGAAGCTTTTCTAGCGGGGGGACCCTACGAGCAGTACTTC TRBJ2-7 - TRBV4-1 TRBD2
CASSLGTSGGGSDTQYF TGTGCCAGCAGCTTAGGGACTAGCGGGGGGGGGTCAGATACGCAGTATTTT TRBJ2-3 - TRBV7-2 TRBD2
CASSQTSSQPQHF TGTGCCAGCAGCCAGACCTCTAGTCAGCCCCAGCATTTT TRBJ1-5 few TRBV7-9 -
CAWSVRAASYGYTF TGTGCCTGGAGTGTACGAGCGGCGTCCTATGGCTACACCTTC TRBJ1-2 - TRBV30 -
CASSRDGGNYEQYF TGTGCCAGCTCACGGGACGGAGGGAACTACGAGCAGTACTTC TRBJ2-7 - TRBV18 -
CAWAEQGNYGYTF TGTGCCTGGGCTGAACAGGGGAACTATGGCTACACCTTC TRBJ1-2 - TRBV30 TRBD1
CAARRDFKTGELFF TGTGCCGCACGGAGGGATTTCAAGACCGGGGAGCTGTTTTTT TRBJ2-2 - TRBV3-1/TRBV3-2 -
CASRVRGGDNSPLHF TGTGCCAGCAGAGTCCGTGGAGGGGATAATTCACCCCTCCACTTT TRBJ1-6 few TRBV2 -
CAWSAFYGSETQYF TGTGCCTGGAGTGCCTTTTATGGGAGCGAGACCCAGTACTTC TRBJ2-5 - TRBV30 -
CASSIAPGTTQYF TGTGCCAGTAGTATAGCCCCGGGAACTACGCAGTATTTT TRBJ2-3 - TRBV19 -
CASSPGGRTGVFDGYTF TGTGCCAGCAGCCCGGGGGGAAGGACAGGGGTCTTCGATGGCTACACCTTC TRBJ1-2 once TRBV5-4 TRBD1
CASSLSGTWNGYTF TGTGCCAGCAGTTTATCCGGGACTTGGAATGGCTACACCTTC TRBJ1-2 - TRBV28 -
CASSLVLTNTEAFF TGTGCCAGCAGCTTAGTTCTAACCAACACTGAAGCTTTCTTT TRBJ1-1 - TRBV7-9 -
CASYSLQGTNTEAFF TGTGCCAGCTACTCACTACAGGGGACGAACACTGAAGCTTTCTTT TRBJ1-1 few TRBV28 TRBD1
CASSPRTSGGANEQFF TGTGCCAGCAGCCCTAGGACTAGCGGGGGGGCCAATGAGCAGTTCTTC TRBJ2-1 - TRBV3-1/TRBV3-2 TRBD2
CASSRQGRNQPQHF TGTGCCAGCAGTCGACAGGGCCGCAATCAGCCCCAGCATTTT TRBJ1-5 - TRBV6-6 TRBD1
CASSDGAGGNEKLFF TGCGCCAGCAGCGACGGGGCAGGAGGGAATGAAAAACTGTTTTTT TRBJ1-4 - TRBV4-1 -
CASSFGDSRTEKLFF TGTGCCAGCAGCTTTGGGGACTCCCGTACTGAAAAACTGTTTTTT TRBJ1-4 - TRBV5-6 -
CASSIEKFTTEAFF TGTGCCAGTAGTATCGAGAAGTTCACGACTGAAGCTTTCTTT TRBJ1-1 - TRBV19 -
CASSLIDSGEQYF TGTGCCAGCAGCCTTATAGACAGCGGGGAGCAGTACTTC TRBJ2-7 few TRBV11-1 -
CAWSSGGDQPQHF TGTGCCTGGAGTTCCGGGGGAGATCAGCCCCAGCATTTT TRBJ1-5 - TRBV30 -
CASSFRRGATEAFF TGTGCCAGCAGCTTCCGCAGGGGGGCCACTGAAGCTTTCTTT TRBJ1-1 - TRBV7-2 TRBD1
CATSDPAQTGAYNEQFF TGTGCCACCAGTGATCCGGCCCAAACGGGGGCCTACAATGAGCAGTTCTTC TRBJ2-1 - TRBV24-1 -